The next 10 T cell receptor beta chains were all read from a single sample in a study of control samples from healthy donors and cancer patients. Profiling relied on immunoSEQ multiplex PCR, and the TCRdb table lists in-frame clones only, not all of them. The data hold around 100,000 clones, with around nine tenths observed a single time. The sample comprised blood. The receptors stem from a man aged 25-45 years in good health.

The V and J genes are TRBV27 and TRBJ2-1, with D perhaps TRBD2 (5 bases). This CDR3 region has 14 residues. Germline V CDR1 and CDR2: MNHEY, SMNVEV (reference sequence). Trimming took off 5 bases at V and 3 bases at J, with 11 bases between the two ends. CDR3 sequence (DNA): TGTGCCAGCAGTAAGGTAGCGTTCTACAATGAGCAGTTCTTC. Translated, it gives CASSKVAFYNEQFF.

The chain recombines TRBV6-5 with TRBJ1-2; tentatively, D is TRBD1 (6 bases). The CDR3 runs 15 residues. The V end was cut by 5 bases, the J end by 2 bases, with 15 bases between. Germline V gene data show CDR1 as MNHEY and CDR2 as SVGAGI. CDR3: CASSPGDGSNYGYTF. DNA for the CDR3: TGTGCCAGCAGTCCAGGGGACGGCAGCAACTATGGCTACACCTTC.

The chain carries TRBV13 and TRBJ2-3; a possible D gene is TRBD2 (6 bases). Trimming stripped 6 bases from V and 1 base from J, with 14 bases between. CDR1 PRHDT and CDR2 FYEKMQ come from the germline V gene (reference sequence). CDR3 length: 15 residues. The CDR3 loop reads CASSYKGLRTDTQYF. For the CDR3, the DNA is TGTGCCAGCAGTTATAAGGGACTCCGCACAGATACGCAGTATTTT.

V gene TRBV28 combines with J gene TRBJ1-2, with D possibly matching TRBD1 (6 bases). The V gene's germline CDR1 is MDHEN and CDR2 SYDVKM. The CDR3 consists of 12 residues. The germline V and J ends were trimmed by 5 bases and 7 bases, with 11 bases remaining between them. CDR3 residues: CASSLQGSGYTF. The CDR3 DNA sequence: TGTGCCAGCAGTCTCCAGGGGTCTGGCTACACCTTC.

This clone was detected once. This rearrangement joins TRBV27 to TRBJ1-1; TRBD1 is a possible D gene (6 bases). CDR3 length: 15 amino acids. Trimming pared 4 bases from V and 8 bases from J, leaving 20 bases between. Germline-derived CDR1 and CDR2 are MNHEY and SMNVEV (reference sequence). CDR3: CASSSWGGGIGEAFF. In DNA, the CDR3 is TGTGCCAGCAGTTCCTGGGGAGGGGGGATAGGGGAAGCTTTCTTT.

As concerns this clone: Compared with germline, one end of the junction differs, possibly owing to a read error. The chain joins TRBV19 to TRBJ1-1; unclear D gene. Germline CDR1 LNHDA, CDR2 SQIVND (reference sequence). The CDR3 consists of 14 residues. The CDR3 bases are TGTGCCAGTAGTATAGACAACATGAACACTAAAGCTTTCTTT. This encodes CASSIDNMNTKAFF.

CDR3 in amino acids: CASRGGTSSTGELFF. The DNA of the CDR3 is TGTGCCAGCCGAGGAGGGACTAGTAGTACCGGGGAGCTGTTTTTT. J is TRBJ2-2 and V is TRBV7-9, with TRBD2 matching 8 bases. V trimming: 8 bases; J trimming: 5 bases; junction bases outside the gene matches: 10. Germline values: CDR1 SEHNR, CDR2 FQNEAQ (reference sequence). The CDR3 spans 15 residues. Together with reference TRBV7-9 and TRBJ2-2, the CDR3 gives the full variable domain: DTGVSQNPRHKITKRGQNVTFRCDPISEHNRLYWYRQTLGQGPEFLTYFQNEAQLEKSRLLSDRFSAERPKGSFSTLEIQRTEQGDSAMYLCASRGGTSSTGELFFGEGSRLTVL.

V and J are TRBV15 and TRBJ1-2, with TRBD1 matching 7 bases. V shed 0 bases and J 7 bases; nucleotides not matched to a gene: 8. This CDR3 region has 15 residues. CDR1 is LNHNV and CDR2 is YYDKDF in the germline V gene (reference sequence). CDR3 sequence reads: CATSRDRQGISGYTF. CDR3 coding DNA: TGTGCCACCAGCAGAGATAGACAGGGAATCAGTGGCTACACCTTC.

This sequence joins TRBV5-1 and TRBJ1-1; D is perhaps TRBD1 (5 bases). CDR3 length: 16 residues. Germline values: CDR1 SGHRS, CDR2 YFSETQ. Trimming left V 0 bases short and J 4 bases short, with 16 bases between. The DNA of the CDR3 is TGCGCCAGCAGCTTGGATTCTGCTGGGGCCGGCACTGAAGCTTTCTTT. Its translation: CASSLDSAGAGTEAFF.

This chain joins TRBV6-6 and TRBJ1-1; maybe TRBD1 (5 bases). V was trimmed by 6 bases and J by 3 bases, leaving 14 bases between them. CDR1 MNHNY and CDR2 SVGAGI come from the germline V gene (reference sequence). The CDR3 is made up of 14 amino acids. Here the CDR3 reads CASRKAGKDTEAFF. The CDR3 DNA is TGTGCCAGCAGGAAAGCAGGGAAGGACACTGAAGCTTTCTTT.